Presented here are 32 T cell receptor beta chains from one specimen sequenced in a study of blood T cells in healthy people across ages. Primers used in a second PCR of roughly 6 to 11 cycles were a sample-barcoded 5' primer and a J-beta primer mix. TCRdb recomputed calls from the 5' RACE reads with MiXCR, one row per CDR3 protein. The table has 1.4 million or so distinct CDR3 sequences, about 42% seen once; the top ten hold about 4%. Sequencing used blood. These receptors all stem from a woman aged 18-29 years in good health.

CDR3 nucleotides: TGCGCCAGCAGCCAAGAGCGGGGACAGGGGTATGGCTACACCTTC. It specifies CASSQERGQGYGYTF. This rearrangement joins TRBV4-3 to TRBJ1-2; 10 bases are shared with TRBD1. The ends lost 0 bases at V and 5 bases at J; junction bases unmatched: 3. The V gene's germline CDR1 is LGHNA and CDR2 YSLEER. The CDR3 is made up of 15 amino acids.

The genes are TRBV9 and TRBJ2-7, with D uncertain. CDR3 length equals 12 residues. Germline CDR1 and CDR2: SGDLS and YYNGEE. V was cut by 4 bases and J by 7 bases, with 12 bases left in between. For the CDR3, the DNA is TGTGCCAGCAGCACAGACATTGGGGAGCAGTACTTC. This codes for CASSTDIGEQYF.

This clonotype was found many times. The chain links TRBV3-1 to TRBJ2-3; D is uncertain. The V and J ends lost 6 bases and 9 bases respectively, with 19 bases between them. Germline-derived CDR1 and CDR2 are LGHDT and YNNKEL (reference sequence). The CDR3 extends over 14 amino acids. The CDR3 region is CASSPWDRSRTQYF. The DNA for the CDR3 is TGTGCCAGCAGTCCCTGGGATAGATCGCGCACGCAGTATTTT.

This chain joins TRBV6-5 and TRBJ1-1; D remains ambiguous. This CDR3 spans 16 amino acids. V shed 2 bases and J shed 3 bases, with 16 bases lying between them. Germline-derived CDR1 and CDR2 are MNHEY and SVGAGI. The CDR3 spells CASSYGPALVHTEAFF. CDR3 in DNA: TGTGCCAGCAGTTACGGCCCAGCCCTTGTACACACTGAAGCTTTCTTT.

This clonotype turned up a few times. The chain employs TRBV7-9 and TRBJ2-1, with a weak D call TRBD1 (5 bases). Germline V lookup: CDR1 SEHNR, CDR2 FQNEAQ (reference sequence). The germline V and J ends were trimmed by 5 bases and 4 bases, with 12 bases remaining between them. The CDR3 has 14 residues. The CDR3 DNA reads TGTGCCAGCAGCCTCGACAGTTTTTACAATGAGCAGTTCTTC. Translation gives CASSLDSFYNEQFF.

The chain joins TRBV7-9 to TRBJ2-1; no clear D gene. The V gene lost 3 bases and the J gene lost 3 bases, with 9 bases spanning the gap. The V gene's germline CDR1 is SEHNR and CDR2 FQNEAQ (reference sequence). The CDR3 has 14 residues. Here the CDR3 DNA reads TGTGCCAGCAGCTTTTCGGGTAACTACAATGAGCAGTTCTTC. Translated: CASSFSGNYNEQFF.

This clonotype has a handful of counts. The genes are TRBV5-5 and TRBJ1-1, with D maybe TRBD1 (5 bases). The CDR3 runs 15 residues. Trimming removed 0 bases from V and 7 bases from J, with 16 bases in between. CDR1 and CDR2 from the germline V gene are SGHKS and YYEKEE (reference sequence). The CDR3 sequence is CASSLVVQGVGEAFF. The CDR3 nucleotides read TGTGCCAGCAGCTTGGTAGTCCAGGGAGTGGGTGAAGCTTTCTTT.

This clonotype was seen a handful of times. This rearrangement joins TRBV11-2 to TRBJ1-1; D gene ambiguous. Germline loops: CDR1 SGHAT, CDR2 FQNNGV. CDR3 length: 14 amino acids. V was clipped by 3 bases and J by 1 base, with 9 bases between them. CDR3 loop: CASSLWVANTEAFF. The CDR3 DNA follows: TGTGCCAGCAGCTTGTGGGTCGCGAACACTGAAGCTTTCTTT.

This clonotype was observed a handful of times. The chain recombines TRBV21-1 with TRBJ2-4. TRBV21-1 is labeled a pseudogene. CDR3 size: 15 residues. The CDR3 DNA sequence: TGTGCCAGCAGCAAAGTCGGGATAGCCAAAAACATTCAGTACTTC. This encodes CASSKVGIAKNIQYF.

The rearrangement uses TRBV7-9 and TRBJ1-2; perhaps TRBD1 as D (5 bases). CDR3 length equals 15 residues. The germline V and J ends were trimmed by 4 bases and 11 bases, with 23 bases remaining between them. Germline lookup yields CDR1 SEHNR and CDR2 FQNEAQ (reference sequence). This CDR3 is CASSSSGTKGLWYTF. CDR3 in DNA: TGTGCCAGCAGCTCATCCGGGACGAAAGGTCTCTGGTACACCTTC. Drawing the rest from reference TRBV7-9 and TRBJ1-2, the complete variable domain is DTGVSQNPRHKITKRGQNVTFRCDPISEHNRLYWYRQTLGQGPEFLTYFQNEAQLEKSRLLSDRFSAERPKGSFSTLEIQRTEQGDSAMYLCASSSSGTKGLWYTFGSGTRLTVV.

This clonotype has just one count. The chain is built from TRBV20-1 and TRBJ1-1, with D possibly matching TRBD1 (6 bases). Germline values: CDR1 DFQATT, CDR2 SNEGSKA (reference sequence). V was shortened by 5 bases and J by 1 base, with 11 bases between the two germline ends. CDR3 length equals 13 residues. This chain's CDR3 is CSAVPGQNTEAFF. The CDR3 coding sequence is TGCAGTGCTGTTCCGGGACAGAACACTGAAGCTTTCTTT.

The CDR3, as DNA: TGTGCCAGCAAGGGGGTCCGCTCCTACGAGCAGTACTTC. Translated, it gives CASKGVRSYEQYF. V is TRBV6-5 and J is TRBJ2-7; possibly TRBD1 for D (6 bases). Trimming removed 7 bases from V and 0 bases from J, with 10 bases in between. Germline V gene sequence: CDR1 MNHEY, CDR2 SVGAGI. The CDR3 extends over 13 amino acids.

This clonotype was recorded a few times. This chain connects TRBV12-3 or TRBV12-4 to TRBJ1-5, with 7 positions matching TRBD1. The J segment lost 5 bases and the V segment lost 6 bases, leaving 4 bases of the junction unmatched. The CDR3 is 13 residues long. The CDR3 sequence is CASRQGSYQPQHF. CDR3 coding DNA: TGTGCCAGCAGACAGGGGAGTTATCAGCCCCAGCATTTT.

J is TRBJ2-7 and V is TRBV4-1; 8 nucleotides align to TRBD1. V shed 4 bases and J 8 bases; nucleotides not matched to a gene: 16. Germline V CDR1 and CDR2: MGHRA, YSYEKL. CDR3 length: 16 amino acids. This CDR3 is CASSPIGRTGNCKQYF. Here the CDR3 DNA reads TGCGCCAGCAGCCCGATTGGCCGGACAGGGAATTGTAAGCAGTACTTC.

This clonotype was observed a handful of times. This chain connects TRBV6-5 to TRBJ1-1; D is undetermined. This CDR3 comprises 12 residues. Germline CDR1 MNHEY, CDR2 SVGAGI. Trimming took 3 bases from V and 4 from J, leaving 6 bases between them. Written as DNA, the CDR3 is TGTGCCAGCAGTTATTTGGTCACTGAAGCTTTCTTT. Translation gives CASSYLVTEAFF.

The chain uses TRBV6-2 or TRBV6-3 and TRBJ1-2; D call uncertain. Germline lookup yields CDR1 MNHEY and CDR2 SVGEGT. There are 15 residues in the CDR3. V gave up 4 bases and J gave up 8 bases, with 20 bases separating them. The CDR3, as DNA: TGTGCCAGCAGTTCAATTGGACGCCGGCCTAGCGGCTACACCTTC. Translation: CASSSIGRRPSGYTF.

The chain employs TRBV11-2 and TRBJ2-7; D not resolved. Trimming stripped 7 bases from V and 2 bases from J, with 21 bases between. Looked up from germline, CDR1 is SGHAT and CDR2 is FQNNGV. This CDR3 has 16 amino acids. CDR3 nucleotides: TGTGCCAGCACGGTCCTCCTAACAGACGTTGCCTACGAGCAGTACTTC. Encoded protein: CASTVLLTDVAYEQYF.

The chain joins TRBV20-1 to TRBJ1-1, with TRBD1 as a possible D gene (5 bases). Germline V CDR1 and CDR2: DFQATT, SNEGSKA (reference sequence). The CDR3 is 13 amino acids. Trimming left V 2 bases short and J 2 bases short, with 9 bases between. CDR3 bases: TGCAGTGCTAGACTCGGGGGTAACACTGAAGCTTTCTTT. Protein sequence: CSARLGGNTEAFF.

The rearrangement links TRBV28 to TRBJ1-5; 7 nucleotides line up with TRBD1. CDR1 and CDR2 from the germline V gene are MDHEN and SYDVKM. J was trimmed by 7 bases and V by 7 bases; bases with no gene match: 7. This CDR3 contains 13 residues. Here the CDR3 reads CASTYRGWQPQHF. CDR3 DNA sequence: TGTGCCAGCACCTACAGGGGCTGGCAGCCCCAGCATTTT.

Note on this clonotype: Sequence at one end of the junction differs from germline and may be a read error. The chain recombines TRBV4-3 with TRBJ2-1; 7 nucleotides align to TRBD1. Per the germline V gene, CDR1 is LGHNA and CDR2 is YSLEER. The CDR3 is 15 residues long. CDR3 residues: CASSQGQGNYDEQFF. The DNA of the CDR3 is TGCGCCAGCAGCCAAGGACAGGGAAACTACGATGAGCAGTTCTTC.

This clonotype has ten or more counts. V gene TRBV5-1 combines with J gene TRBJ1-2; D not certain. Trimming shortened V by 0 bases and J by 4 bases, and 7 bases separated the two germline ends. Per germline, CDR1 SGHRS and CDR2 YFSETQ. This CDR3 contains 13 residues. Here the CDR3 reads CASSLVGVYGYTF. CDR3 DNA sequence: TGCGCCAGCAGCTTGGTTGGAGTCTATGGCTACACCTTC.

The chain has TRBV20-1 and TRBJ2-3, with 8 bases matching TRBD2. The CDR3 covers 12 residues. V shed 4 bases and J 4 bases; nucleotides not matched to a gene: 1. Per germline, CDR1 DFQATT and CDR2 SNEGSKA (reference sequence). CDR3: CSAKRGPDTQYF. As DNA, the CDR3 is TGCAGTGCTAAGCGGGGGCCAGATACGCAGTATTTT.

The rearrangement uses TRBV6-5 and TRBJ1-1; the match to TRBD1 covers 11 bases. The CDR3 spans 14 residues. Looked up from germline, CDR1 is MNHEY and CDR2 is SVGAGI. J lost 1 base, V lost 8 bases, and 3 bases had no gene match. For the CDR3, the DNA is TGTGCCAGCGGGACAGGGGGTGGGAACACTGAAGCTTTCTTT. Translating it yields CASGTGGGNTEAFF.

This clonotype was recorded a few times. V and J are TRBV29-1 and TRBJ2-7; D is undetermined. V lost 0 bases to trimming and J lost 0 bases, with 12 bases between them. This CDR3 region has 15 residues. Germline CDR1 and CDR2: SQVTM and ANQGSEA. DNA for the CDR3: TGCAGCGTTGAAGATCGGGCAGGCTACTCCTACGAGCAGTACTTC. This translates into CSVEDRAGYSYEQYF.

This clonotype is medium-sized within its sample. The chain uses TRBV6-4 and TRBJ2-1, with 7 bases identical to TRBD2. J gave up 8 bases and V 3 bases, and 7 bases lay outside the gene matches. Germline CDR1 and CDR2: MRHNA and SNTAGT. CDR3 size: 14 residues. CDR3 in amino acids: CASSESGAGHEQFF. The CDR3 nucleotides are TGTGCCAGCAGTGAGAGCGGGGCAGGCCATGAGCAGTTCTTC.

The CDR3, as DNA: TGCAGTTCACTCTCCCGAGGTCAAGAGACCCAGTACTTC. This encodes CSSLSRGQETQYF. The J gene is TRBJ2-5, the V gene TRBV20-1, with D hard to call. Looked up from germline, CDR1 is DFQATT and CDR2 is SNEGSKA (reference sequence). Trimming took off 8 bases at V and 2 bases at J, with 15 bases between the two ends. The length of the CDR3 is 13 residues.

The sample holds a few counts of this clonotype. V usage is TRBV5-1 and J usage is TRBJ1-1; D gene unclear. Deletions cut 2 bases from V and 0 bases from J, with 8 bases between. Germline values: CDR1 SGHRS, CDR2 YFSETQ. The CDR3 contains 14 residues. CDR3 residues: CASSLSLLNTEAFF. The CDR3 DNA sequence: TGCGCCAGCAGCTTATCACTGCTGAACACTGAAGCTTTCTTT.

This clonotype was counted between two and nine times. The rearrangement uses TRBV3-1 and TRBJ2-1; the D gene is possibly TRBD1 (6 bases). The germline V gene has CDR1 LGHDT and CDR2 YNNKEL (reference sequence). Trimming cost V 0 bases and J 1 base, with 10 bases left between them. This CDR3 region has 16 residues. The CDR3 nucleotides read TGTGCCAGCAGCCAAGAAATGGACAGTTCCTACAATGAGCAGTTCTTC. Amino acid sequence: CASSQEMDSSYNEQFF.

This clonotype was counted only a few times. The V call is TRBV5-1, the J call TRBJ2-6; D uncertain. Trimming took off 0 bases at V and 0 bases at J, with 10 bases between the two ends. This CDR3 comprises 17 residues. CDR1 SGHRS and CDR2 YFSETQ come from the germline V gene. In DNA form, the CDR3 reads TGCGCCAGCAGCTTGGCCTCAGTGAGCTCTGGGGCCAACGTCCTGACTTTC. Encoded protein: CASSLASVSSGANVLTF.

This clonotype has a handful of counts. The chain employs TRBV4-3 and TRBJ1-2; D not resolved. Trimming removed 1 base at V and 4 bases at J, with 13 bases between. The CDR3 contains 15 residues. Looked up from germline, CDR1 is LGHNA and CDR2 is YSLEER. CDR3 protein: CASSQATTGGYGYTF. DNA for the CDR3: TGCGCCAGCAGCCAAGCCACCACCGGTGGCTATGGCTACACCTTC.

This clonotype was detected ten times or more. The chain links TRBV29-1 to TRBJ2-5; D possibly corresponds to TRBD2 (5 bases). The ends were cut back, 5 bases at V and 2 bases at J, with 9 bases in the middle. Germline CDR1 SQVTM, CDR2 ANQGSEA. This CDR3 is 12 amino acids long. In DNA, the CDR3 is TGCAGCGTTTCGGACTGGCAAGAGACCCAGTACTTC. It translates to CSVSDWQETQYF.

The chain couples TRBV29-1 to TRBJ1-5; D is unresolved. The CDR3 contains 13 residues. Per germline, CDR1 SQVTM and CDR2 ANQGSEA. Trimming took 4 bases from V and 0 from J, leaving 7 bases between them. CDR3 DNA: TGCAGCGTTGTCGACGATAGCAATCAGCCCCAGCATTTT. Translated, it gives CSVVDDSNQPQHF.